These 29 T cell receptor beta chains originate from one sample sequenced in a study of STAT3 mutations in large granular lymphocyte leukemia. General study results and limits: Every T-cell large granular lymphocyte leukemia patient had at least one immunodominant TCR beta clonotype.

Data came from immunoSEQ multiplex PCR; TCRdb stores just in-frame clones and leaves some out. The repertoire includes 30,000 to 35,000 clones, over 60% of them detected once, and over 25% sits in the top ten. No antigen has been assigned to these receptors. The sequenced material came from peripheral blood mononuclear cells. All receptors derive from a woman between 50 and 59 years old with T-cell large granular lymphocyte leukemia. Some clones in this sample may be carry-over from other donors' samples.

V is TRBV2 and J is TRBJ2-5; D is unresolved. The V gene's germline CDR1 is SNHLY and CDR2 FYNNEI. This CDR3 contains 16 residues. The V end lost 0 bases, the J end lost 1 base, and 12 bases lay between the germline ends. CDR3 nucleotide sequence: TGTGCCAGCAGTGAAGCGCTTCGTATCGGCCAAGAGACCCAGTACTTC. It codes for CASSEALRIGQETQYF.

The chain couples TRBV7-9 to TRBJ1-2; no definite D call. Germline assignment: CDR1 SEHNR and CDR2 FQNEAQ (reference sequence). V was clipped by 5 bases and J by 0 bases, with 13 bases between them. The CDR3 runs 15 residues. The CDR3 sequence: CASSHLRETNYGYTF. CDR3 nucleotide sequence: TGTGCCAGCAGCCATTTAAGGGAGACTAACTATGGCTACACCTTC.

V usage is TRBV9 and J usage is TRBJ2-3; TRBD2 might be the D (5 bases). V was cut by 0 bases and J by 5 bases, with 10 bases left in between. Germline V gives CDR1 SGDLS, CDR2 YYNGEE. CDR3 length: 14 residues. CDR3 bases: TGTGCCAGCAGCGTAGTTAGCGATGTAGATACGCAGTATTTT. Translation: CASSVVSDVDTQYF.

The chain is built from TRBV19 and TRBJ2-7, with 11 bases lining up with TRBD2. This CDR3 has 15 residues. Germline-derived CDR1 and CDR2 are LNHDA and SQIVND (reference sequence). V shed 7 bases, J shed 1 base, and the junction held 6 bases outside the gene matches. CDR3 bases: TGTGCCAGTACCGACGGGACTAGCGGTTCCTACGAGCAGTACTTC. This codes for CASTDGTSGSYEQYF.

This chain uses TRBV9 with TRBJ1-4; 7 nucleotides line up with TRBD1. The CDR3 is made up of 17 amino acids. Trimming at V came to 3 bases and at J to 0 bases, leaving 8 bases not matched to a gene. Germline V lookup: CDR1 SGDLS, CDR2 YYNGEE. CDR3 protein: CASSATGTATTNEKLFF. The CDR3 DNA reads as TGTGCCAGCAGCGCAACCGGGACAGCAACAACTAATGAAAAACTGTTTTTT.

The chain uses TRBV29-1 and TRBJ2-2; either TRBD1 or TRBD2 may supply D (5 bases each). The CDR3 consists of 17 residues. Germline CDR1 SQVTM, CDR2 ANQGSEA. Trimming stripped 3 bases from V and 6 bases from J, with 23 bases between. CDR3: CSVEVGRSFRAAGELFF. The CDR3 coding sequence is TGCAGCGTTGAGGTGGGACGTAGCTTTAGGGCGGCCGGGGAGCTGTTTTTT.

This chain connects TRBV7-2 to TRBJ2-3; 10 positions agree with TRBD2. The length of the CDR3 is 14 residues. V dropped 5 bases and J dropped 4; count of bases not matched to a gene: 3. CDR1 is SGHTA and CDR2 is FQGNSA in the germline V gene. The CDR3 sequence is CASSPSGSSDTQYF. The CDR3 region has the DNA TGTGCCAGCAGCCCTAGCGGGAGCTCAGATACGCAGTATTTT.

J is TRBJ1-4 and V is TRBV5-1, with D possibly being TRBD1 (6 bases). The CDR3 length is 15 residues. Germline V CDR1 and CDR2: SGHRS, YFSETQ. V lost 5 bases to trimming and J lost 2 bases, with 13 bases between them. The CDR3 reads CASSVQGLTNEKLFF. The CDR3 DNA reads as TGCGCCAGCAGTGTACAGGGCCTCACTAATGAAAAACTGTTTTTT.

This chain links TRBV20-1 with TRBJ1-2; D is perhaps TRBD1 (6 bases). This CDR3 comprises 11 residues. Germline lookup yields CDR1 DFQATT and CDR2 SNEGSKA (reference sequence). Trimming cost V 3 bases and J 7 bases, with 9 bases left between them. In nucleotides, the CDR3 is TGCAGTGCTAGGGACAGACGTGGCTACACCTTC. Residues: CSARDRRGYTF.

This chain joins TRBV19 and TRBJ2-1; D remains ambiguous. The V end was cut by 2 bases, the J end by 6 bases, with 5 bases between. The CDR3 covers 12 residues. Germline-derived CDR1 and CDR2 are LNHDA and SQIVND (reference sequence). CDR3 DNA: TGTGCCAGTAGTATACTACCCAATGAGCAGTTCTTC. Its protein is CASSILPNEQFF.

CDR3 loop: CASSPRGAQETQYF. The CDR3 nucleotides read TGTGCCAGCTCACCCCGGGGGGCCCAAGAGACCCAGTACTTC. V usage is TRBV18 and J usage is TRBJ2-5; D perhaps matches TRBD2 (7 bases). This CDR3 contains 14 residues. CDR1 KGHSH and CDR2 LQKENI come from the germline V gene. With 3 bases removed from V and 1 base from J, the gap between germline ends came to 9 bases.

The sample holds a few counts of this clone. CDR3 bases: TGTGCCAGCAGCTTGGTTGGGACAGGGAATCAGCCCCAGCATTTT. Translated: CASSLVGTGNQPQHF. This chain joins TRBV5-6 and TRBJ1-5; TRBD1 matches 9 bases. V dropped 0 bases and J dropped 4; count of bases not matched to a gene: 2. The CDR3 is 15 amino acids. Germline CDR1 and CDR2: SGHDT and YYEEEE.

J is TRBJ1-2 and V is TRBV6-5; D gene ambiguous. The V end lost 0 bases, the J end lost 3 bases, and 5 bases lay between the germline ends. The CDR3 covers 13 residues. Looked up from germline, CDR1 is MNHEY and CDR2 is SVGAGI. The CDR3 spells CASSYSGYYGYTF. CDR3 sequence (DNA): TGTGCCAGCAGTTACTCAGGGTACTATGGCTACACCTTC.

This chain connects TRBV28 to TRBJ2-7; D possibly uses TRBD1 or TRBD2 (5 bases each). This CDR3 has 14 amino acids. V was pared by 4 bases and J by 3 bases, with 13 bases between. Germline lookup yields CDR1 MDHEN and CDR2 SYDVKM. The CDR3 sequence is CASSYGTASYEQYF. For the CDR3, the DNA is TGTGCCAGCAGTTACGGGACGGCCAGCTACGAGCAGTACTTC.

The chain links TRBV27 to TRBJ1-2; D is undetermined. The CDR3 sequence is 15 residues long. Germline CDR1 and CDR2: MNHEY and SMNVEV (reference sequence). V was clipped by 5 bases and J by 1 base, with 14 bases between them. The CDR3 loop is CASSPIDNLNYGYTF. Here the CDR3 DNA reads TGTGCCAGCAGTCCAATCGACAACCTTAACTATGGCTACACCTTC.

The chain links TRBV15 to TRBJ2-3, with D hard to call. The V and J ends lost 0 bases and 0 bases respectively, with 10 bases between them. Germline loops: CDR1 LNHNV, CDR2 YYDKDF (reference sequence). The CDR3 sequence is 16 residues long. CDR3 in amino acids: CATSRDMTLSTDTQYF. Written as DNA, the CDR3 is TGTGCCACCAGCAGAGATATGACATTGAGCACAGATACGCAGTATTTT.

The chain has TRBV6-5 and TRBJ1-1, with TRBD1 identical over 7 bases. The CDR3 length is 14 residues. J was trimmed by 0 bases and V by 6 bases; bases with no gene match: 4. Germline CDR1 is MNHEY and CDR2 is SVGAGI. CDR3 DNA sequence: TGTGCCAGCAGATGGGACAGCTTGAACACTGAAGCTTTCTTT. As protein: CASRWDSLNTEAFF.

The genes are TRBV18 and TRBJ2-3; D is unclear. The CDR3 totals 16 residues. The germline V gene has CDR1 KGHSH and CDR2 LQKENI. V was pared by 1 base and J by 3 bases, with 14 bases between. The CDR3 reads CASSPLALQHTDTQYF. The CDR3 DNA sequence: TGTGCCAGCTCACCACTAGCCCTTCAGCATACAGATACGCAGTATTTT.

The V and J genes are TRBV7-3 and TRBJ1-2; a weak D match, TRBD1 (5 bases). Per germline, CDR1 SGHTA and CDR2 FQGTGA. This CDR3 spans 15 amino acids. With 6 bases removed from V and 0 bases from J, the gap between germline ends came to 14 bases. The CDR3 nucleotides read TGTGCCAGCAGGCAAGGGGCGGCAGCTAACTATGGCTACACCTTC. The encoded protein is CASRQGAAANYGYTF.

This clone turned up a few times. The chain has TRBV6-5 and TRBJ2-7, with a weak D call TRBD2 (5 bases). This CDR3 has 15 residues. Germline CDR1 and CDR2: MNHEY and SVGAGI. Trimming stripped 6 bases from V and 0 bases from J, with 15 bases between. The CDR3 here is CASSPSGISSYEQYF. The CDR3 nucleotides are TGTGCCAGCAGCCCAAGCGGAATCAGCTCCTACGAGCAGTACTTC.

This clone occurred a few times. The chain combines TRBV4-3 with TRBJ2-7, with a possible D match to TRBD2 (5 bases). This CDR3 comprises 14 residues. The V gene's germline CDR1 is LGHNA and CDR2 YSLEER. Trimming stripped 3 bases from V and 7 bases from J, with 16 bases between. CDR3 coding DNA: TGCGCCAGCAGCCAGGATCTTAGCGCGAGGGAGCAGTACTTC. This sequence encodes CASSQDLSAREQYF.

This chain links TRBV6-5 with TRBJ1-5, with no clear D. There are 11 residues in the CDR3. Trimming stripped 4 bases from V and 11 bases from J, with 9 bases between. Germline CDR1 is MNHEY and CDR2 is SVGAGI. CDR3 amino acids: CASSSGVAQHF. CDR3 nucleotides: TGTGCCAGCAGTTCCGGGGTGGCCCAGCATTTT.

The V call is TRBV6-6, the J call TRBJ1-3; TRBD1 is a possible D gene (5 bases). The V gene's germline CDR1 is MNHNY and CDR2 SVGAGI (reference sequence). This CDR3 region has 15 residues. The V end lost 2 bases, the J end lost 0 bases, and 8 bases lay between the germline ends. The DNA of the CDR3 is TGTGCCAGCAGTTACACGGACACCTCTGGAAACACCATATATTTT. It encodes CASSYTDTSGNTIYF.

The chain uses TRBV4-3 and TRBJ1-1; D possibly corresponds to TRBD1 (6 bases). This CDR3 is built from 14 residues. V was trimmed by 1 base and J by 10 bases, leaving 16 bases between them. In germline, CDR1 is LGHNA, CDR2 YSLEER. For the CDR3, the DNA is TGCGCCAGCAGCCAAGTTGCCGGGGGGCATCTAGCTTTCTTT. Its translation: CASSQVAGGHLAFF.

The genes are TRBV5-6 and TRBJ2-7, with a tentative D call TRBD1 (5 bases). Per germline, CDR1 SGHDT and CDR2 YYEEEE. The CDR3 covers 13 residues. Between the trimmed V and J ends, which lost 4 bases and 3 bases, there was a span of 11 bases. CDR3 sequence: CASSADRHYEQYF. DNA of the CDR3: TGTGCCAGCAGCGCAGACAGACACTACGAGCAGTACTTC.

The V and J genes are TRBV18 and TRBJ2-7; 7 bases map to TRBD2. The CDR3 runs to 12 residues. V lost 6 bases, J lost 4 bases, and 3 bases stayed unmatched. The germline V gene has CDR1 KGHSH and CDR2 LQKENI. CDR3 sequence (DNA): TGTGCCAGCTCCCCGGGACTATACGAGCAGTACTTC. Amino acids: CASSPGLYEQYF. The full variable domain, rest sourced from reference TRBV18 and TRBJ2-7, is NAGVMQNPRHLVRRRGQEARLRCSPMKGHSHVYWYRQLPEEGLKFMVYLQKENIIDESGMPKERFSAEFPKEGPSILRIQQVVRGDSAAYFCASSPGLYEQYFGPGTRLTVT.

The chain recombines TRBV6-5 with TRBJ1-5; no definite D call. CDR3 length: 14 amino acids. The germline V gene has CDR1 MNHEY and CDR2 SVGAGI. Between the trimmed V and J ends, which lost 6 bases and 1 base, there was a span of 10 bases. CDR3 nucleotide sequence: TGTGCCAGCAGCCTTCGACAAAGCAATCAGCCCCAGCATTTT. Residues: CASSLRQSNQPQHF.

The rearrangement joins TRBV18 to TRBJ1-2; possible D gene TRBD1, 5 bases. Looked up from germline, CDR1 is KGHSH and CDR2 is LQKENI. Trimming shortened V by 1 base and J by 4 bases, and 13 bases separated the two germline ends. The CDR3 sequence is 15 residues long. This CDR3 reads CASSPQQEMSYGYTF. The CDR3 DNA reads as TGTGCCAGCTCACCACAACAGGAGATGAGCTATGGCTACACCTTC.

CDR3 bases: TGCAGCGTTCGGACAGGGGGCTTTTACGAGCAGTACTTC. It is translated as CSVRTGGFYEQYF. V is TRBV29-1 and J is TRBJ2-7; 11 positions match TRBD1. J lost 4 bases, V lost 5 bases, and 4 bases had no gene match. The CDR3 runs to 13 residues. Germline CDR1 and CDR2: SQVTM and ANQGSEA.